A single sample is the source of the 25 T cell receptor beta chains below, sequenced in a study of T cell repertoires and Cas9 in healthy adults. Sequenced by immunoSEQ multiplex PCR; TCRdb stores in-frame clones only, minus some. The table lists about 22,000 clones, 80% to 95% of them singletons. The specimen was CD4+ effector T cells (CD127+, CD25-, CD137-, CD154-) from PBMCs; culture status not recorded. All receptors derive from a human donor in good health.

The CDR3 region is CASSLRLGTGTQSTEAFF. DNA for the CDR3: TGTGCCAGCAGCTTACGCCTAGGTACCGGGACCCAGAGCACTGAAGCTTTCTTT. V usage is TRBV4-2 and J usage is TRBJ1-1; a possible D gene is TRBD1 (5 bases). Germline assignment: CDR1 LGHNA and CDR2 YNFKEQ. The germline V and J ends were trimmed by 5 bases and 4 bases, with 26 bases remaining between them. The CDR3 runs to 18 residues.

The rearrangement links TRBV6-5 to TRBJ2-5, with a possible D match to TRBD2 (5 bases). Germline loops: CDR1 MNHEY, CDR2 SVGAGI. The CDR3 totals 15 residues. V lost 0 bases, J lost 4 bases, and 12 bases lay in between. The CDR3 region is CASSYSAPRGETQYF. The DNA of the CDR3 is TGTGCCAGCAGTTACTCGGCCCCCCGGGGAGAGACCCAGTACTTC.

The chain is built from TRBV2 and TRBJ2-1; D unresolved. The CDR3 length is 13 residues. In germline, CDR1 is SNHLY, CDR2 FYNNEI. Trimming cost V 4 bases and J 5 bases, with 9 bases left between them. This CDR3 reads CASSALRNNEQFF. As DNA, the CDR3 is TGTGCCAGCAGTGCCCTACGAAACAATGAGCAGTTCTTC.

The rearrangement links TRBV11-2 to TRBJ2-7, with 11 bases that match TRBD1. In germline, CDR1 is SGHAT, CDR2 FQNNGV. Unmatched junction bases numbered 4, after V lost 6 bases and J lost 0 bases. The CDR3 sequence is 15 residues long. CDR3 loop: CASRDRGRNSYEQYV. CDR3 nucleotides: TGTGCCAGCAGGGACAGGGGGCGAAACTCCTACGAGCAGTACGTC.

This clone was counted once. The chain carries TRBV5-8 and TRBJ1-1; D is uncertain. The CDR3 runs to 12 residues. Trimming cost V 1 base and J 4 bases, with 5 bases left between them. Germline CDR1 SGHTS, CDR2 YDEGEE. The CDR3 region has the DNA TGTGCCAGCAGCTTGATAGCCACTGAAGCTTTCTTT. Its protein is CASSLIATEAFF.

This clone was seen only once. The rearrangement joins TRBV5-3 to TRBJ1-5, with no clear D. TRBV5-3 falls under the ORF class, with uncertain function. The CDR3 is made up of 13 amino acids. The CDR3 region is CGGSWDSNQPQHF. The CDR3 DNA is TGTGGAGGTTCGTGGGATAGCAATCAGCCCCAGCATTTT.

The J gene is TRBJ2-1, the V gene TRBV5-1, with 8 bases identical to TRBD2. The CDR3 is 16 amino acids. Germline CDR1 is SGHRS and CDR2 is YFSETQ. The J segment lost 2 bases and the V segment lost 0 bases, leaving 4 bases of the junction unmatched. This CDR3 reads CASSLVAGGTYNEQFF. The CDR3 DNA reads as TGCGCCAGCAGCTTGGTGGCGGGAGGCACCTACAATGAGCAGTTCTTC. The whole variable domain, remainder taken from reference TRBV5-1 and TRBJ2-1, is KAGVTQTPRYLIKTRGQQVTLSCSPISGHRSVSWYQQTPGQGLQFLFEYFSETQRNKGNFPGRFSGRQFSNSRSEMNVSTLELGDSALYLCASSLVAGGTYNEQFFGPGTRLTVL.

The rearrangement uses TRBV9 and TRBJ2-2; 7 nucleotides align to TRBD1. The ends lost 0 bases at V and 7 bases at J; junction bases unmatched: 6. Germline V lookup: CDR1 SGDLS, CDR2 YYNGEE. This CDR3 has 15 amino acids. The CDR3, as DNA: TGTGCCAGCAGCGTAGAGGGACAGCCGGTCGGGGAGCTGTTTTTT. This codes for CASSVEGQPVGELFF.

The rearrangement joins TRBV4-1 to TRBJ2-5, with D uncertain. The germline CDR1 and CDR2 sequences are MGHRA and YSYEKL. This CDR3 is built from 11 residues. V was shortened by 0 bases and J by 9 bases, with 5 bases between the two germline ends. In DNA, the CDR3 is TGCGCCAGCAGCCAAGACCAGGCCCAGTACTTC. Translating gives CASSQDQAQYF.

This chain uses TRBV7-3 with TRBJ2-3; TRBD1 is a possible D gene (6 bases). Trimming took off 2 bases at V and 6 bases at J, with 12 bases between the two ends. The CDR3 extends over 14 amino acids. CDR1 and CDR2 from the germline V gene are SGHTA and FQGTGA. For the CDR3, the DNA is TGTGCCAGCAGCTTACGGCAGGGGCCCGATACGCAGTATTTT. Encoded protein: CASSLRQGPDTQYF.

This clone was counted a single time. V and J are TRBV27 and TRBJ2-1; 8 bases line up with TRBD2. The V and J ends lost 7 bases and 9 bases, in that order; junction bases with no gene match: 11. This CDR3 comprises 14 residues. Germline assignment: CDR1 MNHEY and CDR2 SMNVEV (reference sequence). CDR3 region: CASKHPGLEAEQFF. DNA of the CDR3: TGTGCCAGCAAACACCCGGGACTAGAGGCTGAGCAGTTCTTC.

The chain has TRBV6-6 and TRBJ2-1; D uncertain. Germline-derived CDR1 and CDR2 are MNHNY and SVGAGI (reference sequence). V was shortened by 4 bases and J by 4 bases, with 14 bases between the two germline ends. This CDR3 comprises 15 residues. The CDR3, as DNA: TGTGCCAGCAGTTTACCTCCTCGACAATACAATGAGCAGTTCTTC. It codes for CASSLPPRQYNEQFF.

This rearrangement joins TRBV30 to TRBJ1-5; D is unclear. V was shortened by 5 bases and J by 9 bases, with 11 bases between the two germline ends. Per germline, CDR1 GTSNPN and CDR2 SVGIG (reference sequence). The CDR3 consists of 11 residues. The CDR3 spells CAWGEGGPQHF. CDR3 DNA sequence: TGTGCCTGGGGTGAGGGCGGGCCCCAGCATTTT.

This clone was found once. The rearrangement uses TRBV19 and TRBJ2-3; no firm D call. V was pared by 5 bases and J by 0 bases, with 9 bases between. Germline V gene sequence: CDR1 LNHDA, CDR2 SQIVND (reference sequence). CDR3 length equals 14 residues. The CDR3 DNA sequence: TGTGCCAGTAGTCCCGATTGGAGCACAGATACGCAGTATTTT. The encoded protein is CASSPDWSTDTQYF.

The chain carries TRBV6-5 and TRBJ1-2; D not certain. Deletions cut 11 bases from V and 2 bases from J, with 9 bases between. The germline gives CDR1 MNHEY, CDR2 SVGAGI. This CDR3 region has 11 residues. The CDR3 spells CALWVNYGYTF. CDR3 bases: TGTGCCCTGTGGGTCAACTATGGCTACACCTTC.

In this sample, this clone turned up a few times. This chain links TRBV7-9 with TRBJ1-3; D remains unclear. The germline V and J ends were trimmed by 5 bases and 0 bases, with 11 bases remaining between them. This CDR3 contains 15 residues. Germline loops: CDR1 SEHNR, CDR2 FQNEAQ (reference sequence). The CDR3 sequence: CASSRVLGSGNTIYF. The DNA for the CDR3 is TGTGCCAGCAGCCGAGTTCTAGGCTCTGGAAACACCATATATTTT.

The rearrangement joins TRBV7-3 to TRBJ1-1; no reliable D call. This CDR3 is 13 amino acids long. V was shortened by 2 bases and J by 1 base, with 5 bases between the two germline ends. Germline V gives CDR1 SGHTA, CDR2 FQGTGA. For the CDR3, the DNA is TGTGCCAGCAGCTTAGTCGGGAACACTGAAGCTTTCTTT. It encodes CASSLVGNTEAFF.

The CDR3 region is CASSYSLAGVYEQYV. CDR3 nucleotides: TGTGCCAGCAGTTACTCCCTAGCGGGAGTCTACGAGCAGTACGTC. The V gene is TRBV6-5, the J gene TRBJ2-7; 10 nucleotides line up with TRBD2. V was pared by 0 bases and J by 3 bases, with 2 bases of the junction left unmatched. CDR1 is MNHEY, CDR2 SVGAGI, per germline. The CDR3 sequence is 15 residues long.

The rearrangement joins TRBV19 to TRBJ2-3; 12 bases align to TRBD2. The CDR3 consists of 16 residues. After removal of 4 bases from V and 6 bases from J, the junction contained 8 bases not matched to a gene. CDR1 is LNHDA, CDR2 SQIVND, per germline (reference sequence). The CDR3 DNA reads TGTGCCAGTAGTACCCCCGGACTAGCGGGGCGTGATACGCAGTATTTT. The encoded protein is CASSTPGLAGRDTQYF.

V is TRBV7-2 and J is TRBJ1-2, with D maybe TRBD1 (5 bases). Germline V CDR1 and CDR2: SGHTA, FQGNSA. CDR3 length: 14 amino acids. V was trimmed by 4 bases and J by 8 bases, leaving 17 bases between them. The CDR3 is CASSSGPGTWGYTF. CDR3 sequence (DNA): TGTGCCAGCAGCTCGGGACCAGGGACTTGGGGCTACACCTTC.

The chain has TRBV5-8 and TRBJ1-2, with 10 bases that match TRBD1. Germline CDR1 and CDR2: SGHTS and YDEGEE. CDR3 length equals 15 residues. The V segment lost 5 bases and the J segment 0 bases; nucleotides outside the gene matches: 4. The CDR3 nucleotides read TGTGCCAGCAGGACCGGACAGGGGGCTAACTATGGCTACACCTTC. This encodes CASRTGQGANYGYTF.

In its sample, this clone was seen a few times. The chain uses TRBV7-2 and TRBJ1-4; D unresolved. V gave up 5 bases and J gave up 6 bases, with 13 bases separating them. Germline assignment: CDR1 SGHTA and CDR2 FQGNSA. The CDR3 runs to 14 residues. The CDR3 loop reads CASSHSPRDEKLFF. CDR3 sequence (DNA): TGTGCCAGCAGCCACTCCCCCCGGGATGAAAAACTGTTTTTT. The variable domain in full, completed from reference TRBV7-2 and TRBJ1-4, reads GAGVSQSPSNKVTEKGKDVELRCDPISGHTALYWYRQSLGQGLEFLIYFQGNSAPDKSGLPSDRFSAERTGGSVSTLTIQRTQQEDSAVYLCASSHSPRDEKLFFGSGTQLSVL.

The genes are TRBV28 and TRBJ1-4; the D gene is possibly TRBD1 (5 bases). The germline V gene has CDR1 MDHEN and CDR2 SYDVKM. The ends were cut back, 5 bases at V and 8 bases at J, with 18 bases in the middle. The CDR3 runs to 15 residues. The CDR3 reads CASSIPIGAGEKLFF. The CDR3 coding sequence is TGTGCCAGCAGTATCCCGATAGGGGCGGGGGAAAAACTGTTTTTT.

The chain uses TRBV5-6 and TRBJ1-1; 7 nucleotides align to TRBD1. CDR3 size: 14 residues. Germline CDR1 reads SGHDT; CDR2 reads YYEEEE. Trimming removed 3 bases from V and 4 bases from J; junction bases left unmatched: 6. The CDR3 spells CASSSDRVATEAFF. CDR3 DNA: TGTGCCAGCAGCTCCGACAGGGTTGCCACTGAAGCTTTCTTT. Together with reference TRBV5-6 and TRBJ1-1, the CDR3 gives the full variable domain: DAGVTQSPTHLIKTRGQQVTLRCSPKSGHDTVSWYQQALGQGPQFIFQYYEEEERQRGNFPDRFSGHQFPNYSSELNVNALLLGDSALYLCASSSDRVATEAFFGQGTRLTVV.

Sample share makes this clone medium-sized (0.01 to 0.1%). The rearrangement joins TRBV2 to TRBJ1-5; 7 nucleotides align to TRBD1. Germline CDR1 and CDR2: SNHLY and FYNNEI. The CDR3 extends over 13 amino acids. Losses at the gene ends were 7 bases for V and 3 bases for J; bases not matched to a gene: 3. The CDR3 nucleotides read TGTGCCAGCAACACAGGGGACAATCAGCCCCAGCATTTT. This translates into CASNTGDNQPQHF.